Following are 13 T cell receptor beta chains from one sample sequenced in a study of neurological immune-mediated disorders (dated by TCRdb to 2018 to 2020). The library was made by 5' RACE. Sequenced on an Illumina HiSeq 2500. TCRdb reworked the public reads: Q25 trimming with fastp, MiXCR clone assembly, productive beta chains retained. CDR3 protein sequences are deduplicated, and each keeps its most common genes and DNA. This sample has approximately 41,000 distinct CDR3 sequences in its table, and over 2% of those were observed once. 12% of the sample is in the top ten clones. The sample was PBMCs. The origin of the receptors is a man aged 30-40 years with multiple sclerosis.

In this sample, this clonotype turned up once. An end of the junction differs from the germline gene, which may be a read error. The rearrangement uses TRBV7-2 and TRBJ1-6, with D perhaps matching TRBD1 (5 bases). The germline V gene encodes CDR1 SGHTA and CDR2 FQGNSA. This CDR3 comprises 13 residues. CDR3 DNA sequence: TGTGCCAGCAGCTTACCGGGGGTTCCACCCCTACACTTT. Its protein product is CASSLPGVPPLHF.

This clonotype showed up many times. The rearrangement uses TRBV12-5 and TRBJ2-5; D is ambiguous. This CDR3 contains 14 residues. Germline V gene data show CDR1 as LGHNT and CDR2 as FRNRAP. V dropped 6 bases and J dropped 5 bases, with 16 bases sitting between them. DNA of the CDR3: TGTGCTAGTGGCCAATCCATGGCCGTCGAGACCCAGTACTTC. This translates into CASGQSMAVETQYF.

The sample holds many counts of this clonotype. The chain combines TRBV5-1 with TRBJ2-5; D perhaps matches TRBD1 (6 bases). V dropped 0 bases and J dropped 5 bases, with 17 bases sitting between them. Germline lookup yields CDR1 SGHRS and CDR2 YFSETQ. This CDR3 spans 16 amino acids. CDR3 in amino acids: CASSLGGQSFGETQYF. The DNA for the CDR3 is TGCGCCAGCAGCTTGGGTGGACAGAGTTTCGGGGAGACCCAGTACTTC.

This clonotype was seen at least ten times. The rearrangement joins TRBV5-7 to TRBJ2-7, with D hard to call. TRBV5-7 is noted as an ORF with a role that remains uncertain. This CDR3 has 14 residues. The germline V and J ends were trimmed by 0 bases and 7 bases, with 14 bases remaining between them. DNA of the CDR3: TGTGCCAGCAGCTTGGCCCACCCCCAGGAAGAGCAGTACTTC. Protein: CASSLAHPQEEQYF.

The sample holds many counts of this clonotype. The chain's CDR3 is CASSFIGVSQFF. For the CDR3, the DNA is TGTGCCAGCAGCTTTATCGGGGTATCGCAGTTCTTC. The V call is TRBV5-5, the J call TRBJ2-1; weak D call: TRBD2 (5 bases). V was shortened by 2 bases and J by 12 bases, with 12 bases between the two germline ends. CDR1 SGHKS and CDR2 YYEKEE come from the germline V gene (reference sequence). This CDR3 has 12 amino acids.

This clonotype has at least ten counts. The V and J genes are TRBV20-1 and TRBJ1-1, with 7 bases that match TRBD1. There are 12 residues in the CDR3. The germline CDR1 and CDR2 sequences are DFQATT and SNEGSKA (reference sequence). After removal of 3 bases from V and 6 bases from J, the junction contained 4 bases not matched to a gene. The chain's CDR3 is CSASLTGSEAFF. The CDR3 bases are TGCAGTGCTAGCCTGACAGGGTCTGAAGCTTTCTTT.

Ten or more counts support this clonotype. This sequence joins TRBV12-3 or TRBV12-4 and TRBJ1-5; TRBD1 agrees at 8 bases. Unmatched junction bases numbered 4, after V lost 3 bases and J lost 3 bases. The CDR3 is 15 residues long. CDR3 amino acids: CASSFRGQVNQPQHF. DNA for the CDR3: TGTGCCAGCAGTTTTAGGGGACAGGTCAATCAGCCCCAGCATTTT.

In its sample, this clonotype was seen many times. The chain combines TRBV20-1 with TRBJ2-1; TRBD2 matches 8 bases. Germline-derived CDR1 and CDR2 are DFQATT and SNEGSKA (reference sequence). The V segment lost 6 bases and the J segment 0 bases; nucleotides outside the gene matches: 7. The length of the CDR3 is 15 residues. The DNA of the CDR3 is TGCAGTGCCCAGCCAGGGACTAGCTCCTACAATGAGCAGTTCTTC. As protein: CSAQPGTSSYNEQFF.

Worth noting for this clonotype: This may arise from a read error, as a much more abundant clone is one base away. This chain links TRBV4-3 with TRBJ2-7, with D hard to call. This CDR3 contains 13 residues. CDR1 and CDR2 from the germline V gene are LGHNA and YSLEER. V shed 1 base and J shed 7 bases, with 11 bases lying between them. The CDR3 region is CASSQAGRREQYF. CDR3 DNA: TGCGCCAGCAGCCAAGCAGGAAGGAGAGAGCAGTACTTC.

This clonotype was found many times. The genes are TRBV7-9 and TRBJ1-1; 7 bases are a match to TRBD1. The CDR3 has 15 amino acids. The germline gives CDR1 SEHNR, CDR2 FQNEAQ (reference sequence). V trimming: 2 bases; J trimming: 4 bases; junction bases outside the gene matches: 7. In DNA form, the CDR3 reads TGTGCCAGCAGCTTAAGACAGGGAAGGAGCACTGAAGCTTTCTTT. Protein product: CASSLRQGRSTEAFF.

This clonotype was recorded at least ten times. This chain connects TRBV7-7 to TRBJ2-3; D possibly corresponds to TRBD2 (5 bases). The CDR3 spans 16 residues. The V gene lost 7 bases and the J gene lost 0 bases, with 17 bases spanning the gap. Germline CDR1 and CDR2: SSHAT and FNYEAQ (reference sequence). CDR3 amino acids: CASTQDGVTSTDTQYF. The CDR3 DNA is TGTGCCAGCACCCAAGACGGGGTTACTAGCACAGATACGCAGTATTTT.

In its sample, this clonotype was seen many times. The chain has TRBV6-5 and TRBJ2-1, with D perhaps being TRBD1 or TRBD2 (7 bases each). The germline gives CDR1 MNHEY, CDR2 SVGAGI. V was cut by 10 bases and J by 5 bases, with 18 bases left in between. The CDR3 is made up of 14 amino acids. The CDR3 region is CATTRGGYNNEQFF. In DNA form, the CDR3 reads TGTGCCACTACCAGGGGGGGGTATAACAATGAGCAGTTCTTC.

The chain is built from TRBV4-3 and TRBJ2-7; maybe TRBD2 (5 bases). The germline V gene has CDR1 LGHNA and CDR2 YSLEER. Trimming stripped 0 bases from V and 6 bases from J, with 18 bases between. This CDR3 has 16 residues. CDR3 in amino acids: CASSQEFAAPGFEQYF. The CDR3 bases are TGCGCCAGCAGCCAAGAATTCGCGGCTCCGGGGTTCGAGCAGTACTTC.